Here is one T cell receptor beta chain with its context. The V gene end was trimmed by 3 bases and the J gene end by 3 bases; junction bases not matched to a gene: 13. Germline values: CDR1 SGDLS, CDR2 YYNGEE. The CDR3 is 18 residues long. This sample was taken from a study of response to subunit inactivated influenza vaccine. TCRdb processed the RT-PCR reads anew with MiXCR; each CDR3 protein has one entry. The sample includes fewer than 250,000 distinct CDR3 sequences, 14% seen only once; the top ten take about 28%. The sample here was CD8+ T cells sorted from PBMCs, taken approximately 5 days after vaccination. The TCR was taken from a man in his forties or fifties who received an inactivated influenza vaccine. The rearrangement uses TRBV9 and TRBJ2-2; TRBD1 aligns across 8 bases. The DNA for the CDR3 is TGTGCCAGCAGCGCCCAGGACAGGGCAAAACTCTACACCGGGGAGCTGTTTTTT. As protein: CASSAQDRAKLYTGELFF. The full variable domain, its missing parts supplied by reference TRBV9 and TRBJ2-2, is DSGVTQTPKHLITATGQRVTLRCSPRSGDLSVYWYQQSLDQGLQFLIQYYNGEERAKGNILERFSAQQFPDLHSELNLSSLELGDSALYFCASSAQDRAKLYTGELFFGEGSRLTVL.